One sample yielded the 8 T cell receptor beta chains listed below, sequenced in a study of blood T cell repertoires in COVID-19. Some clones are missing from TCRdb's copy, which holds only in-frame ones; the method was immunoSEQ multiplex PCR. The sample records almost 200,000 clones, roughly three quarters being singletons. The sample was peripheral blood. These receptors were collected from a woman aged 40 to 50 with COVID-19, enrolled during active disease.

The chain links TRBV5-6 to TRBJ1-2, with 8 bases aligning to TRBD1. The CDR3 is 16 residues long. Germline CDR1 and CDR2: SGHDT and YYEEEE. J was trimmed by 0 bases and V by 0 bases; bases with no gene match: 4. The CDR3 DNA follows: TGTGCCAGCAGCTTGGTGGACAGGGAGCCTAACTATGGCTACACCTTC. Its translation: CASSLVDREPNYGYTF.

V and J are TRBV5-4 and TRBJ2-6; 7 bases fit TRBD1. CDR3 length: 15 residues. Germline CDR1 SGHNT, CDR2 YYREEE (reference sequence). The V segment lost 5 bases and the J segment 4 bases; nucleotides outside the gene matches: 6. The DNA of the CDR3 is TGTGCCAGCAGGCCAACAGGGGCCGGGGCCAACGTCCTGACTTTC. Translating gives CASRPTGAGANVLTF.

This clone has at least ten counts. The chain uses TRBV10-1 and TRBJ1-5; the D gene is possibly TRBD1 (5 bases). Germline V CDR1 and CDR2: WNHNN, SYGVQD (reference sequence). V was clipped by 4 bases and J by 2 bases, with 12 bases between them. CDR3 length: 15 amino acids. CDR3 sequence: CASSGAGEGNQPQHF. CDR3 DNA: TGCGCCAGCAGTGGCGCGGGGGAGGGCAATCAGCCCCAGCATTTT.

This sequence joins TRBV6-2 or TRBV6-3 and TRBJ2-3; TRBD1 matches 10 bases. Germline lookup yields CDR1 MNHEY and CDR2 SVGEGT. The CDR3 is made up of 15 amino acids. Germline trimming cut 4 bases from V and 6 bases from J; bases unmatched to any gene: 7. The CDR3 DNA follows: TGTGCCAGCAGTTCTGACAGGGGGCGCGGGGATACGCAGTATTTT. It codes for CASSSDRGRGDTQYF.

The rearrangement links TRBV9 to TRBJ1-5; D gene ambiguous. With 2 bases removed from V and 0 bases from J, the gap between germline ends came to 9 bases. The CDR3 sequence is 15 residues long. Looked up from germline, CDR1 is SGDLS and CDR2 is YYNGEE. The CDR3 here is CASSVFSDSNQPQHF. Written as DNA, the CDR3 is TGTGCCAGCAGCGTTTTCAGCGATAGCAATCAGCCCCAGCATTTT.

V gene TRBV14 combines with J gene TRBJ2-3, with D possibly TRBD2 on 7 matching bases. V was shortened by 5 bases and J by 2 bases, with 14 bases between the two germline ends. There are 15 residues in the CDR3. Germline CDR1 is SGHDN and CDR2 is FVKESK. The CDR3 is CASSLRGAHTDTQYF. CDR3 DNA sequence: TGTGCCAGCAGCTTACGGGGGGCTCACACAGATACGCAGTATTTT.

V usage is TRBV27 and J usage is TRBJ2-7; 9 nucleotides align to TRBD1. V lost 6 bases and J lost 7; bases outside the gene matches: 13. This CDR3 spans 15 amino acids. Germline values: CDR1 MNHEY, CDR2 SMNVEV (reference sequence). CDR3 coding DNA: TGTGCCAGCAGGGACAGGACAGGGGTCCAGGGTGAGCAGTACTTC. This gives the protein CASRDRTGVQGEQYF.

The rearrangement links TRBV11-2 to TRBJ1-4; the match to TRBD1 covers 9 bases. The CDR3 loop spans 15 amino acids. Trimming removed 5 bases from V and 4 bases from J; junction bases left unmatched: 5. Germline-derived CDR1 and CDR2 are SGHAT and FQNNGV. The CDR3 DNA follows: TGTGCCAGCAGCACAGGGGGCGGCCTTAATGAAAAACTGTTTTTT. Translated: CASSTGGGLNEKLFF.